This T cell receptor beta chain originates from a study of T cell responses to AZD1222 COVID-19 vaccine. This clone was seen a single time. Its specificity is unknown. V shed 2 bases, J shed 1 base, and the junction held 3 bases outside the gene matches. The CDR3 has 14 residues. The germline V gene encodes CDR1 SGDLS and CDR2 YYNGEE. Broader study findings: Clonal diversity was possibly underestimated; the donors were predominantly white British and more often female.

Measured with immunoSEQ multiplex PCR; TCRdb has only the in-frame clones, and not every one. The sample has roughly 120,000 clones, around 86% seen once. The TCR was taken from an adult in good health. The chain is built from TRBV9 and TRBJ2-7, with 7 bases lining up with TRBD1. This material consisted of peripheral blood, taken on day 0 of AZD1222 vaccination. CDR3 nucleotide sequence: TGTGCCAGCAGCGTCCGGGACAGATCCTACGAGCAGTACTTC. Translation gives CASSVRDRSYEQYF.